This T cell receptor (beta chain) was profiled in a study of cytomegalovirus exposure and HLA in healthy donors. This CDR3 is built from 15 residues. Germline V CDR1 and CDR2: SGHTA, FQGTGA. V was pared by 2 bases and J by 10 bases, with 8 bases of the junction left unmatched. Healthy bone marrow donors made up the donor group. When sampled, the donors appeared nominally healthy, though they likely had unrecorded immune exposures. This clone showed up just once. PCR employed 60 Vbeta and 13 Jbeta primers. Sequencing was performed with immunoSEQ multiplex PCR; in TCRdb, only in-frame clones are kept and a portion is missing. Of approximately 110,000 clones detected, 76% appear once; the ten largest clones hold 8.2%.

The receptor was derived from a man in his forties in good health and CMV-seropositive. The chain links TRBV7-3 to TRBJ2-1; 10 bases match TRBD2. Sequencing was performed on PBMCs. The chain's CDR3 is CASSLGLAGVGEQFF. The DNA of the CDR3 is TGTGCCAGCAGCTTAGGTCTAGCGGGAGTTGGCGAGCAGTTCTTC.